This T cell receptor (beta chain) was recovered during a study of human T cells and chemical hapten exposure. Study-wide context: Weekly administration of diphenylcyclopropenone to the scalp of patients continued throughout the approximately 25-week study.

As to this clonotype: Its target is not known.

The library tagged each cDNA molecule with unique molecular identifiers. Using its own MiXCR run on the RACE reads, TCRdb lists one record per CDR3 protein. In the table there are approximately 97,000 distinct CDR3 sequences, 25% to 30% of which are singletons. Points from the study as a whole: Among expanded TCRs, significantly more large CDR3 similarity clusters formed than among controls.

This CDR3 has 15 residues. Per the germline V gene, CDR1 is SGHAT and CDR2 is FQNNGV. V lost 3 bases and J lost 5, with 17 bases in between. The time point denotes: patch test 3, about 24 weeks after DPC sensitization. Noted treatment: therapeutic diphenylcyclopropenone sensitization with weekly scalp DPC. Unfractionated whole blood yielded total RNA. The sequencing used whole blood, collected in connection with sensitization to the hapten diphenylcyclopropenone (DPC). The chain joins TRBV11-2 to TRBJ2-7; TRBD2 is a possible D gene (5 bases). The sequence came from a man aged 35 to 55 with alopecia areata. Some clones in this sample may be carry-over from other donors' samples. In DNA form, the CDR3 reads TGTGCCAGCAGCTTTAGTAGTAGGACTCCAGACGAGCAGTACTTC. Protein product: CASSFSSRTPDEQYF.